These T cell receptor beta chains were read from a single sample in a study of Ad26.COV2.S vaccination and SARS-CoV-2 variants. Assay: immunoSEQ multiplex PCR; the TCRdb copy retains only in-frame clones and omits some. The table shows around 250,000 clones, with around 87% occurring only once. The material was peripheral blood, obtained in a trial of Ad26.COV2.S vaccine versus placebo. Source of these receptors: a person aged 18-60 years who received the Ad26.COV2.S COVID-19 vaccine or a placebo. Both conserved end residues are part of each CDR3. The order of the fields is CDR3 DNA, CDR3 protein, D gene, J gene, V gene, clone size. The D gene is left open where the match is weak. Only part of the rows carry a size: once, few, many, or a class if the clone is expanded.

CDR3 DNA: TGTGCCAGCAGCTTACGTGCGGGGACACAAGAGACCCAGTACTTC
CDR3 protein: CASSLRAGTQETQYF
D gene: -
J gene: TRBJ2-5
V gene: TRBV7-2
clone size: -

CDR3 DNA: TGTGCCAGCAGCCCAGATCCGGGACGCAAATACGAGCAGTACTTC
CDR3 protein: CASSPDPGRKYEQYF
D gene: -
J gene: TRBJ2-7
V gene: TRBV5-5
clone size: -

CDR3 DNA: TGTGCCAGTCATTTTGCCCCCGGGGAGCTGTTTTTT
CDR3 protein: CASHFAPGELFF
D gene: -
J gene: TRBJ2-2
V gene: TRBV19
clone size: -

CDR3 DNA: TGTGCCAGCAGTGCGGAGCTTAACTATGGCTACACCTTC
CDR3 protein: CASSAELNYGYTF
D gene: -
J gene: TRBJ1-2
V gene: TRBV6-4
clone size: -

CDR3 DNA: TGTGCCAGCAGGCCGGGACTAGCGGCTGAGACCCAGTACTTC
CDR3 protein: CASRPGLAAETQYF
D gene: TRBD2
J gene: TRBJ2-5
V gene: TRBV6-5
clone size: -

CDR3 DNA: TGTGCCAGCTCCCCGACAGGGGGCACGAACGAGCAGTACTTC
CDR3 protein: CASSPTGGTNEQYF
D gene: TRBD1
J gene: TRBJ2-7
V gene: TRBV5-4
clone size: -

CDR3 DNA: TGTGCCAGCAGCTCAACGACAGGGCAAGAGACCCAGTACTTC
CDR3 protein: CASSSTTGQETQYF
D gene: TRBD1
J gene: TRBJ2-5
V gene: TRBV11-2
clone size: -

CDR3 DNA: TGTGCCAGCAGCTCCGTCCCGGACAGCAGCTATGGCTACACCTTC
CDR3 protein: CASSSVPDSSYGYTF
D gene: -
J gene: TRBJ1-2
V gene: TRBV7-3
clone size: -

CDR3 DNA: TGTGCCAGCAGCCAAGGAGGGGGCGGCTCTGAAGCTTTCTTT
CDR3 protein: CASSQGGGGSEAFF
D gene: TRBD1
J gene: TRBJ1-1
V gene: TRBV3-1/TRBV3-2
clone size: -

CDR3 DNA: TGTGCCAGCAGCGTAGCGGGGGGGAGAACAGATACGCAGTATTTT
CDR3 protein: CASSVAGGRTDTQYF
D gene: TRBD2
J gene: TRBJ2-3
V gene: TRBV9
clone size: -

CDR3 DNA: TGTGCCACCAGCATCGGAGGGACTCAAGGCTACGAGCAGTACTTC
CDR3 protein: CATSIGGTQGYEQYF
D gene: -
J gene: TRBJ2-7
V gene: TRBV15
clone size: once

CDR3 DNA: TGTGCCAGCAGCTTTGGTCCGGCAGCGCAACAAGAGACCCAGTACTTC
CDR3 protein: CASSFGPAAQQETQYF
D gene: -
J gene: TRBJ2-5
V gene: TRBV5-5
clone size: -

CDR3 DNA: TGCGCCAGCAGTCCCGGACAGGGACCGGCGGGGCAGTACTTC
CDR3 protein: CASSPGQGPAGQYF
D gene: TRBD1
J gene: TRBJ2-7
V gene: TRBV5-1
clone size: few

CDR3 DNA: TGTGCCAGCAGCTTTAAAGGGACAGCTATGTTTTTT
CDR3 protein: CASSFKGTAMFF
D gene: TRBD1
J gene: TRBJ1-4
V gene: TRBV7-9
clone size: -

CDR3 DNA: TGTGCCAGTACAGATAGGGACAATGGCTACACCTTC
CDR3 protein: CASTDRDNGYTF
D gene: -
J gene: TRBJ1-2
V gene: TRBV6-5
clone size: -

CDR3 DNA: TGTGCCAGCACCGTTACAGGGCGCGATCAGCCCCAGCATTTT
CDR3 protein: CASTVTGRDQPQHF
D gene: -
J gene: TRBJ1-5
V gene: TRBV5-6
clone size: -

CDR3 DNA: TGTGCCAGCAGTCCGGGAGCCGGACGGGCGTACGAGCAGTACTTC
CDR3 protein: CASSPGAGRAYEQYF
D gene: -
J gene: TRBJ2-7
V gene: TRBV25-1
clone size: -

CDR3 DNA: TGTGCCAGCAGCTTGGCATACTCTAGTCGGAGGGGCACCGGGGAGCTGTTTTTT
CDR3 protein: CASSLAYSSRRGTGELFF
D gene: -
J gene: TRBJ2-2
V gene: TRBV5-6
clone size: -

CDR3 DNA: TGTGCTAGTGGTTTGGTCCCAACCTCGAGCACAGATACGCAGTATTTT
CDR3 protein: CASGLVPTSSTDTQYF
D gene: -
J gene: TRBJ2-3
V gene: TRBV12-5
clone size: -

CDR3 DNA: TGTGCCAGCTCACCACCGGGTGGGGAGCAGTACTTC
CDR3 protein: CASSPPGGEQYF
D gene: -
J gene: TRBJ2-7
V gene: TRBV18
clone size: -

CDR3 DNA: TGTGCCAGCAGCGCACAGGGGCGCACCGGGGAGCTGTTTTTT
CDR3 protein: CASSAQGRTGELFF
D gene: TRBD1
J gene: TRBJ2-2
V gene: TRBV13
clone size: many

CDR3 DNA: TGTGCCAGCAGCAACGCCTCCGTAAACTGTTACCCCGGGGAGCTGTTTTTT
CDR3 protein: CASSNASVNCYPGELFF
D gene: -
J gene: TRBJ2-2
V gene: TRBV21-1
clone size: -

CDR3 DNA: TGTGCCAGCAGCCAAGGGGACAGGGGAAGGGATGAGCAGTTCTTC
CDR3 protein: CASSQGDRGRDEQFF
D gene: TRBD1
J gene: TRBJ2-1
V gene: TRBV3-1/TRBV3-2
clone size: few

CDR3 DNA: TGTGCCAGTAGTGCCAACGGACAGCTTTACAATCAGCCCCAGCATTTT
CDR3 protein: CASSANGQLYNQPQHF
D gene: -
J gene: TRBJ1-5
V gene: TRBV19
clone size: -

CDR3 DNA: TGTGCCATCAGTGATAGCCGGAACACCGGGGAGCTGTTTTTT
CDR3 protein: CAISDSRNTGELFF
D gene: -
J gene: TRBJ2-2
V gene: TRBV10-3
clone size: -

CDR3 DNA: TGTGCCAGCAGCTCCAAAACAGGGTTTCTCACCAGCACTGAAGCTTTCTTT
CDR3 protein: CASSSKTGFLTSTEAFF
D gene: -
J gene: TRBJ1-1
V gene: TRBV5-6
clone size: -

CDR3 DNA: TGTGCCAGCAGTCCCCACAGGGGGGAGACCCAGTACTTC
CDR3 protein: CASSPHRGETQYF
D gene: TRBD1
J gene: TRBJ2-5
V gene: TRBV12-3/TRBV12-4
clone size: once

CDR3 DNA: TGTGCCAGCAGCCTCCGTTCCTACGAGCAGTACTTC
CDR3 protein: CASSLRSYEQYF
D gene: -
J gene: TRBJ2-7
V gene: TRBV7-8
clone size: -

CDR3 DNA: TGTGCCAGCACCTCGGGATTAGAGAGGGGAGCAACTAATGAAAAACTGTTTTTT
CDR3 protein: CASTSGLERGATNEKLFF
D gene: -
J gene: TRBJ1-4
V gene: TRBV7-9
clone size: -

CDR3 DNA: TGTGCCAGCAGCCAAGATGTCCAACGGGACACAGATACGCAGTATTTT
CDR3 protein: CASSQDVQRDTDTQYF
D gene: -
J gene: TRBJ2-3
V gene: TRBV4-2
clone size: once

CDR3 DNA: TGTGCCAGCAAGTCAGGGGGCTTTAGTGGGGCCAACGTCCTGACTTTC
CDR3 protein: CASKSGGFSGANVLTF
D gene: TRBD1
J gene: TRBJ2-6
V gene: TRBV6-6
clone size: -

CDR3 DNA: TGTGCCAGCAACTGGGGACAGGGGATCACCTACGAGCAGTACTTC
CDR3 protein: CASNWGQGITYEQYF
D gene: TRBD1
J gene: TRBJ2-7
V gene: TRBV28
clone size: few

CDR3 DNA: TGTGCCAGCAGCTCGTCATGGACTAGCGGGGGGCTCACAGATACGCAGTATTTT
CDR3 protein: CASSSSWTSGGLTDTQYF
D gene: TRBD2
J gene: TRBJ2-3
V gene: TRBV11-2
clone size: -

CDR3 DNA: TGTGCCAGCAGTTCCCGCTATGGAGCCCAAGAGACCCAGTACTTC
CDR3 protein: CASSSRYGAQETQYF
D gene: -
J gene: TRBJ2-5
V gene: TRBV27
clone size: -

CDR3 DNA: TGTGCCAGCAGCTTACGGGCAGGGGAGGGTGGCTACACCTTC
CDR3 protein: CASSLRAGEGGYTF
D gene: -
J gene: TRBJ1-2
V gene: TRBV7-9
clone size: -

CDR3 DNA: TGTGCCAGCAGCCTACTAGCGGGAGTCTACAATGAGCAGTTCTTC
CDR3 protein: CASSLLAGVYNEQFF
D gene: TRBD2
J gene: TRBJ2-1
V gene: TRBV5-6
clone size: -

CDR3 DNA: TGTGCCAGCAGCCAAGATATGACAGGGTTTGGTGGCTACACCTTC
CDR3 protein: CASSQDMTGFGGYTF
D gene: TRBD1
J gene: TRBJ1-2
V gene: TRBV3-1/TRBV3-2
clone size: once

CDR3 DNA: TGTGCCAGCTCACCAGGCGCTAGCTCCTACAATGAGCAGTTCTTC
CDR3 protein: CASSPGASSYNEQFF
D gene: -
J gene: TRBJ2-1
V gene: TRBV18
clone size: -

CDR3 DNA: TGCAGTGCCAGCCAACCCACTGAAGCTTTCTTT
CDR3 protein: CSASQPTEAFF
D gene: -
J gene: TRBJ1-1
V gene: TRBV20-1
clone size: -

CDR3 DNA: TGTGCCAGTAGTATCGTGGGGGCGCGGAGTCAGCCCCAGCATTTT
CDR3 protein: CASSIVGARSQPQHF
D gene: -
J gene: TRBJ1-5
V gene: TRBV19
clone size: -

CDR3 DNA: TGTGCCAGCAGCGTAGGGACAGGCTCGAACACTGAAGCTTTCTTT
CDR3 protein: CASSVGTGSNTEAFF
D gene: TRBD1
J gene: TRBJ1-1
V gene: TRBV9
clone size: few

CDR3 DNA: TGTGCCAGCACCCCCCGGGCAGGAGGGAACTACGAGCAGTACTTC
CDR3 protein: CASTPRAGGNYEQYF
D gene: -
J gene: TRBJ2-7
V gene: TRBV7-8
clone size: -

CDR3 DNA: TGTGCCAGCAGCAAAGCCGGGACAGGATACAATGAGCAGTTCTTC
CDR3 protein: CASSKAGTGYNEQFF
D gene: TRBD1
J gene: TRBJ2-1
V gene: TRBV7-8
clone size: -